The clone carrying this T cell receptor beta chain was counted between two and nine times. V shed 6 bases and J 6 bases; nucleotides not matched to a gene: 11. Germline V gives CDR1 MDHEN, CDR2 SYDVKM. This CDR3 is built from 15 residues. Study processing details: Amplification with reference gene primers provided the estimates of nucleated cell counts. Libraries were prepared by immunoSEQ multiplex PCR; TCRdb keeps only in-frame clonotypes and omits some of them. That table is the source of V, J and clone size, and D and trimming were worked out from the DNA. Of around 250,000 clones in the sample, 80% to 90% were seen once. This record belongs to a study of blood T cell repertoires in COVID-19. Study-level information: Some COVID-19 samples were acute and others convalescent; all came from the United States, Italy and Spain. From T cells, B-cell-depleted T cells, or PBMCs came the material, which was cDNA or gDNA.

What was sequenced was peripheral blood. V gene TRBV28 combines with J gene TRBJ1-5; 7 bases align to TRBD1. This TCR came from an elderly man with acute or convalescent COVID-19. The DNA for the CDR3 is TGTGCCAGCAGGTCGACAGGGATCGGCAGTCAGCCCCAGCATTTT. Translation gives CASRSTGIGSQPQHF.